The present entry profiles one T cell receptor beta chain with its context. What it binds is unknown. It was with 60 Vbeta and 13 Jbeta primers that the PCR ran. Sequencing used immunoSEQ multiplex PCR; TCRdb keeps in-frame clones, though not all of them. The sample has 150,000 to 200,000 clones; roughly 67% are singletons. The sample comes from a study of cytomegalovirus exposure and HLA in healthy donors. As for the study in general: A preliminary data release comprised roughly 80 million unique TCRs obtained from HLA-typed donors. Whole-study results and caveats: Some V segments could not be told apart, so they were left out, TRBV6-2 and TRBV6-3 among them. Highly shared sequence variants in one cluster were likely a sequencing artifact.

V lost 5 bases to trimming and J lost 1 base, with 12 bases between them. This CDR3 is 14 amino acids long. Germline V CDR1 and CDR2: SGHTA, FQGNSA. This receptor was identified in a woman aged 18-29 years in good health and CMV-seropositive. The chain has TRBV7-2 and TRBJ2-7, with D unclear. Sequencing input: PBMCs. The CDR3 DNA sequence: TGTGCCAGCAGCCCCCAACACGATTCCTACGAGCAGTACTTC. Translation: CASSPQHDSYEQYF. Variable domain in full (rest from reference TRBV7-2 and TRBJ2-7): GAGVSQSPSNKVTEKGKDVELRCDPISGHTALYWYRQSLGQGLEFLIYFQGNSAPDKSGLPSDRFSAERTGGSVSTLTIQRTQQEDSAVYLCASSPQHDSYEQYFGPGTRLTVT.